The clone carrying this TCR beta chain was seen ten or more times. Its specificity is unknown. CDR1 SGHTA and CDR2 FQGNSA come from the germline V gene. CDR3 length: 15 amino acids. With V trimmed by 2 bases and J by 0 bases, 0 bases remained unmatched. This sample was included in a study of prognosis after radiotherapy for stage I lung cancer. At the level of the study: Enrolled patients were those with stage I non-small cell lung cancer, a group that was recruited between April 2018 and 2019. A median of around 7 months after radiotherapy, distant metastases were seen in a handful of patients, while no significant progression was shown by 15. Study-level points and caveats: In patients receiving stereotactic body radiation therapy, unique TCR clone counts fell afterward, median around 10,000 versus 6,900.

The TCR beta CDR3 region was amplified from genomic DNA, with two rounds of multiplex PCR being used for the amplification. First-round PCR, the initial amplification, used primers specific to each TRBV and TRBJ gene. TCRdb ran MiXCR on the multiplex PCR reads and lists one entry per CDR3 protein. The sample consists of tens of thousands of distinct CDR3 sequences, about 46% of them appearing once. This clonotype originated in a donor over 45 with non-small cell lung cancer. The rearrangement links TRBV7-2 to TRBJ2-1, with 8 positions matching TRBD2. The source was PBMCs, collected before or after stereotactic body radiation therapy (not recorded which). The CDR3 loop is CASSLSGSSYNEQFF. CDR3 nucleotides: TGTGCCAGCAGCTTAAGCGGGAGCTCCTACAATGAGCAGTTCTTC. Combining the CDR3 with reference TRBV7-2 and TRBJ2-1 gives the whole variable domain GAGVSQSPSNKVTEKGKDVELRCDPISGHTALYWYRQSLGQGLEFLIYFQGNSAPDKSGLPSDRFSAERTGGSVSTLTIQRTQQEDSAVYLCASSLSGSSYNEQFFGPGTRLTVL.